The next 16 T cell receptor beta chains were all read from a single sample in a study of T cell clones after liver transplantation. Only in-frame clones appear in the TCRdb table, and some are missing; sequencing was by immunoSEQ multiplex PCR. The data contain nearly 11,000 clones, about 76% of them seen just once; the ten biggest clones take up 24%. Sequencing was performed on CD4+ T cells from blood, taken 30 to 34 months after liver transplant. All receptors derive from a human patient who received a liver transplant. Some of the T cells might come from the graft donor.

J is TRBJ1-2 and V is TRBV6-5, with a possible D match to TRBD1 (5 bases). From germline, CDR1 is MNHEY and CDR2 SVGAGI. The CDR3 spans 14 residues. V was clipped by 0 bases and J by 5 bases, with 10 bases between them. The CDR3, as DNA: TGTGCCAGCAGTTACTCGGATAAGGGGTATGGCTACACCTTC. Its translation: CASSYSDKGYGYTF.

This clone has only a few counts. This likely comes from a read error, as the CDR3 has no conserved phenylalanine or tryptophan at its end. The DNA is omitted, as the CDR3 cannot be located on it reliably, and the CDR3 follows TCRdb's listing. The chain is built from TRBV5-4 and TRBJ2-3; the listed D gene, TRBD2, was not tested against the DNA. Looked up from germline, CDR1 is SGHNT and CDR2 is YYREEE (reference sequence). The CDR3 is 9 amino acids long, termini counted. CDR3 sequence: CASSLSPGV.

This chain links TRBV28 with TRBJ1-1; possible D gene TRBD1, 5 bases. The V end was cut by 11 bases, the J end by 0 bases, with 10 bases between. Germline CDR1 and CDR2: MDHEN and SYDVKM. The CDR3 is made up of 12 amino acids. The CDR3 DNA is TGTGCCGGGGGACGATTGAACACTGAAGCTTTCTTT. Translated: CAGGRLNTEAFF.

The V and J genes are TRBV4-2 and TRBJ1-5; D call uncertain. V gave up 0 bases and J gave up 0 bases, with 3 bases separating them. Germline CDR1 reads LGHNA; CDR2 reads YNFKEQ. The CDR3 is 14 residues long. Here the CDR3 reads CASSQEDSNQPQHF. DNA for the CDR3: TGTGCCAGCAGCCAAGAAGATAGCAATCAGCCCCAGCATTTT.

This sequence joins TRBV5-5 and TRBJ1-1; the match to TRBD1 covers 7 bases. The CDR3 runs 15 residues. V lost 2 bases to trimming and J lost 1 base; unmatched junction nucleotides: 5. The V gene's germline CDR1 is SGHKS and CDR2 YYEKEE (reference sequence). CDR3 residues: CASSLGQVGNTEAFF. The DNA for the CDR3 is TGTGCCAGCAGCTTAGGACAGGTGGGGAACACTGAAGCTTTCTTT.

This chain joins TRBV5-6 and TRBJ2-3; 9 bases line up with TRBD1. The CDR3 spans 15 residues. From germline, CDR1 is SGHDT and CDR2 YYEEEE. The junction had 3 bases not matched to a gene; V was cut back by 3 bases and J by 1 base. The CDR3 here is CASSWGQGGTDTQYF. The CDR3 DNA follows: TGTGCCAGCAGCTGGGGACAGGGCGGCACAGATACGCAGTATTTT.

This clone was seen once. The chain is built from TRBV29-1 and TRBJ2-1; possibly TRBD2 for D (5 bases). The germline CDR1 and CDR2 sequences are SQVTM and ANQGSEA. This CDR3 region has 11 residues. Trimming cost V 2 bases and J 8 bases, with 7 bases left between them. DNA of the CDR3: TGCAGCGTTGAATCGGGGTATGAGCAGTTCTTC. Protein sequence: CSVESGYEQFF.

The chain uses TRBV7-9 and TRBJ1-1; D possibly corresponds to TRBD1 (5 bases). Germline CDR1 reads SEHNR; CDR2 reads FQNEAQ (reference sequence). V was pared by 5 bases and J by 3 bases, with 16 bases between. The length of the CDR3 is 15 residues. In DNA form, the CDR3 reads TGTGCCAGCAGCCCGTGGGGGGGGTCGGACACTGAAGCTTTCTTT. Translation: CASSPWGGSDTEAFF. Variable domain in full (rest from reference TRBV7-9 and TRBJ1-1): DTGVSQNPRHKITKRGQNVTFRCDPISEHNRLYWYRQTLGQGPEFLTYFQNEAQLEKSRLLSDRFSAERPKGSFSTLEIQRTEQGDSAMYLCASSPWGGSDTEAFFGQGTRLTVV.

This chain uses TRBV7-9 with TRBJ1-1; D is possibly TRBD1 (6 bases). Germline-derived CDR1 and CDR2 are SEHNR and FQNEAQ (reference sequence). The CDR3 loop spans 13 amino acids. V was shortened by 8 bases and J by 2 bases, with 12 bases between the two germline ends. This chain's CDR3 is CASEGHFNTEAFF. CDR3 nucleotides: TGTGCCAGCGAGGGACATTTTAACACTGAAGCTTTCTTT.

The chain carries TRBV19 and TRBJ2-1, with TRBD1 as a possible D gene (5 bases). The germline CDR1 and CDR2 sequences are LNHDA and SQIVND (reference sequence). Trimming left V 7 bases short and J 3 bases short, with 10 bases between. This CDR3 has 13 amino acids. CDR3 DNA sequence: TGTGCCAGTACCCCAGGGTTCTACAATGAGCAGTTCTTC. Protein product: CASTPGFYNEQFF.

This chain links TRBV11-3 with TRBJ2-5; the match to TRBD2 covers 13 bases. Germline V lookup: CDR1 SGHNT, CDR2 YENEEA. The CDR3 runs to 16 residues. Losses at the gene ends were 4 bases for V and 5 bases for J; bases not matched to a gene: 7. The CDR3 reads CASSSGLAGDIETQYF. CDR3 nucleotide sequence: TGTGCCAGCAGCTCCGGACTAGCGGGAGACATTGAGACCCAGTACTTC. The full variable domain, completed using reference TRBV11-3 and TRBJ2-5, is EAGVVQSPRYKIIEKKQPVAFWCNPISGHNTLYWYLQNLGQGPELLIRYENEEAVDDSQLPKDRFSAERLKGVDSTLKIQPAELGDSAVYLCASSSGLAGDIETQYFGPGTRLLVL.

The CDR3, as DNA: TGTGCCAGCAGCTTAGTTCTAGCGGGGGCTAACCAAGAGACCCAGTACTTC. This codes for CASSLVLAGANQETQYF. This chain connects TRBV7-2 to TRBJ2-5; the match to TRBD2 covers 10 bases. Trimming removed 1 base from V and 0 bases from J; junction bases left unmatched: 5. The CDR3 is 17 residues long. Germline CDR1 is SGHTA and CDR2 is FQGNSA.

This chain connects TRBV2 to TRBJ2-1; possible D gene TRBD2, 6 bases. Germline V gene lookup returns CDR1 SNHLY and CDR2 FYNNEI. The CDR3 length is 15 residues. With 4 bases removed from V and 0 bases from J, the gap between germline ends came to 10 bases. The CDR3: CASSAGVSSYNEQFF. CDR3 DNA: TGTGCCAGCAGTGCGGGGGTAAGCTCCTACAATGAGCAGTTCTTC.

The V gene is TRBV18, the J gene TRBJ2-1; tentatively, D is TRBD1 (6 bases). Looked up from germline, CDR1 is KGHSH and CDR2 is LQKENI. CDR3 length: 16 amino acids. V gave up 3 bases and J gave up 5 bases, with 17 bases separating them. The CDR3 sequence is CASSPEGGGRDNEQFF. CDR3 DNA sequence: TGTGCCAGCTCACCTGAAGGTGGGGGCCGGGACAATGAGCAGTTCTTC.

Remarks on this clone: Germline is not matched at one junction end, which may reflect a read error. J is TRBJ2-1 and V is TRBV7-9; D uncertain. This CDR3 region has 13 residues. Germline CDR1 reads SEHNR; CDR2 reads FQNEAQ (reference sequence). CDR3 protein: CASSPEETSFCVF. The DNA for the CDR3 is TGTGCCAGCAGCCCCGAAGAGACCTCATTTTGTGTCTTC. Drawing the rest from reference TRBV7-9 and TRBJ2-1, the complete variable domain is DTGVSQNPRHKITKRGQNVTFRCDPISEHNRLYWYRQTLGQGPEFLTYFQNEAQLEKSRLLSDRFSAERPKGSFSTLEIQRTEQGDSAMYLCASSPEETSFCVFGPGTRLTVL.

This clone came up once. The chain links TRBV27 to TRBJ1-2, with unresolved D. The germline V gene encodes CDR1 MNHEY and CDR2 SMNVEV (reference sequence). The CDR3 extends over 16 amino acids. Trimming stripped 5 bases from V and 1 base from J, with 17 bases between. For the CDR3, the DNA is TGTGCCAGCAGTACTGTGGGTCTCAACCGTAACTATGGCTACACCTTC. It specifies CASSTVGLNRNYGYTF.